This TCR beta chain stems from a study of blood T cell repertoires in COVID-19. The wider study: COVID-19 samples, acute and convalescent, were from the United States, Italy and Spain.

The protocol was immunoSEQ multiplex PCR, while the TCRdb copy is restricted to in-frame clones and leaves out a portion. The table has about 280,000 clones, around 88% seen once. The ends were cut back, 11 bases at V and 8 bases at J, with 21 bases in the middle. The length of the CDR3 is 13 residues. Germline V gene sequence: CDR1 ENHRY, CDR2 SYGVKD. Material for sequencing was peripheral blood. This chain connects TRBV10-3 to TRBJ1-2; maybe TRBD1 (6 bases). This sequence originates from a woman aged 25-40 years who had recovered from COVID-19. In DNA, the CDR3 is TGTGCCTCCAAGGCAGGGGAAGTGGACGGCTACACCTTC. Amino acid sequence: CASKAGEVDGYTF.